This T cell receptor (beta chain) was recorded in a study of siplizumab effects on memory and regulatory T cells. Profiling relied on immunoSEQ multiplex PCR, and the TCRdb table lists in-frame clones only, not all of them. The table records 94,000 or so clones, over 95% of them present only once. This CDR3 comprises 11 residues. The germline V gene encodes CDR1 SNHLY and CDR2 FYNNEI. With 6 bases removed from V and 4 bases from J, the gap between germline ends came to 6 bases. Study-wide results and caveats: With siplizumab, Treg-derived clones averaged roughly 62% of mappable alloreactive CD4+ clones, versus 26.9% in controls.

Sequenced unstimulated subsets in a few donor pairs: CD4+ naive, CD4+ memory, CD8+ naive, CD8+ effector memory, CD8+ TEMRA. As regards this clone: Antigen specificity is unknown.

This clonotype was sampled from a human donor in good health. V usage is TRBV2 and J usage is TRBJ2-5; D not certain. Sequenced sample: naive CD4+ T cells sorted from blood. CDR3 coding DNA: TGTGCCAGCAGGCGACTAGAGACCCAGTACTTC. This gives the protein CASRRLETQYF.